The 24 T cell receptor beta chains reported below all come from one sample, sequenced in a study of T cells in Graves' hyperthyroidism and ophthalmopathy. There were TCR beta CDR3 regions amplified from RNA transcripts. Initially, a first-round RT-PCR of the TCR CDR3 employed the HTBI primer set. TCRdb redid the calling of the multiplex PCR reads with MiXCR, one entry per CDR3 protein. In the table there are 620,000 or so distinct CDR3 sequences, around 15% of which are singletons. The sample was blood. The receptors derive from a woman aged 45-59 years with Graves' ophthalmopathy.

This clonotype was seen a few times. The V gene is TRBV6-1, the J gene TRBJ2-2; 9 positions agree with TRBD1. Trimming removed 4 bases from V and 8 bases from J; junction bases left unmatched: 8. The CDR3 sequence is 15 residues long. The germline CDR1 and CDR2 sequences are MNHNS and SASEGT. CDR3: CASSVRQGGVGELFF. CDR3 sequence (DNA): TGTGCCAGCAGTGTCCGACAGGGGGGTGTGGGGGAGCTGTTTTTT.

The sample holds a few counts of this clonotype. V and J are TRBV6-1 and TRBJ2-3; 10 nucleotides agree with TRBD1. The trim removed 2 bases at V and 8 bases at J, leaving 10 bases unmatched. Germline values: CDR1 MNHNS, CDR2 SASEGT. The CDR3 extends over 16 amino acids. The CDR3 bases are TGTGCCAGCAGTGAATTAGGGGGACAGGGGTCAAGTACGCAGTATTTT. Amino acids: CASSELGGQGSSTQYF.

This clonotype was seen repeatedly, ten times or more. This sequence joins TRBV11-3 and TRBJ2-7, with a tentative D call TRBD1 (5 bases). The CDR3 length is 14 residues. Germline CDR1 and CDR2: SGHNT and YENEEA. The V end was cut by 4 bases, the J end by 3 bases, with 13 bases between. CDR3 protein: CASSSGGAGYEQYF. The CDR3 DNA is TGTGCCAGCAGCTCCGGTGGGGCTGGCTACGAGCAGTACTTC.

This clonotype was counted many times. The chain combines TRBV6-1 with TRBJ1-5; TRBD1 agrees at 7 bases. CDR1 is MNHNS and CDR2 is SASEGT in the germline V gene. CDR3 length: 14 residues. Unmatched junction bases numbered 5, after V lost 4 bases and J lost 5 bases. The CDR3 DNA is TGTGCCAGCAGTGGACAACAGGGGTATCAGCCCCAGCATTTT. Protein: CASSGQQGYQPQHF.

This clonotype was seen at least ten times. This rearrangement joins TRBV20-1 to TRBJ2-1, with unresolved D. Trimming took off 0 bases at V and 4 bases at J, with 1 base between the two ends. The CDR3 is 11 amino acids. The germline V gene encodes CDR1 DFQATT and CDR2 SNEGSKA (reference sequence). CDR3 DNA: TGCAGTGCTAGAGAATACAATGAGCAGTTCTTC. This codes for CSAREYNEQFF.

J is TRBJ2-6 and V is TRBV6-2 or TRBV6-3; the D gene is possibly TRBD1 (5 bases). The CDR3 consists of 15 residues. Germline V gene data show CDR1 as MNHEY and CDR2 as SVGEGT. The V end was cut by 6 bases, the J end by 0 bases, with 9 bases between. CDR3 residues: CASSMTDSGANVLTF. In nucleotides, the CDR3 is TGTGCCAGCAGCATGACAGACTCTGGGGCCAACGTCCTGACTTTC.

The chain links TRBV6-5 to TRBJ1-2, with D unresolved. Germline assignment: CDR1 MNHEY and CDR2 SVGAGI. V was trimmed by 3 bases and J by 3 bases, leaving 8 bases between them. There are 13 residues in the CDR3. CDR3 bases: TGTGCCAGCAGTTATACTTTTGACTATGGCTACACCTTC. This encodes CASSYTFDYGYTF.

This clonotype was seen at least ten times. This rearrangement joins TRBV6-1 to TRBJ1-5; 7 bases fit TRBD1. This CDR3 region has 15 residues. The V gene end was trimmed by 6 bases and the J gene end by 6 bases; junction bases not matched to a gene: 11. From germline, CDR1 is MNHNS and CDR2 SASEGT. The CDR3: CASRPGQLLGQPQHF. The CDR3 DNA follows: TGTGCCAGCAGACCGGGACAGCTCCTTGGTCAGCCCCAGCATTTT.

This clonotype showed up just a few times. This chain's CDR3 is CASSLVGTGFNEQFF. The CDR3 bases are TGTGCCAGCAGTTTAGTCGGGACAGGGTTCAATGAGCAGTTCTTC. The genes are TRBV12-3 or TRBV12-4 and TRBJ2-1; 9 bases align to TRBD1. CDR3 size: 15 residues. V was clipped by 1 base and J by 6 bases; unmatched bases: 4.

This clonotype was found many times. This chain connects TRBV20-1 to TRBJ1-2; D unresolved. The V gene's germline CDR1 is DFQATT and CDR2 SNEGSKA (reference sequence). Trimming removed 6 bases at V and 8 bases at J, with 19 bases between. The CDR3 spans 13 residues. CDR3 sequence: CSASRREGFGYTF. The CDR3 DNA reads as TGCAGTGCATCCCGTCGGGAGGGCTTCGGCTACACCTTC.

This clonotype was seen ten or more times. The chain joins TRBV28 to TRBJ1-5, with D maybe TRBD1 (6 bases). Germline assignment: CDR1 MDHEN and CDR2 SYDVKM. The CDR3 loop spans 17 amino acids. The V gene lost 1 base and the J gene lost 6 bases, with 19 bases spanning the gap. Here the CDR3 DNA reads TGTGCCAGCAGTTTATTACAGGGCTCCCAGGGACCTCAGCCCCAGCATTTT. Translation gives CASSLLQGSQGPQPQHF.

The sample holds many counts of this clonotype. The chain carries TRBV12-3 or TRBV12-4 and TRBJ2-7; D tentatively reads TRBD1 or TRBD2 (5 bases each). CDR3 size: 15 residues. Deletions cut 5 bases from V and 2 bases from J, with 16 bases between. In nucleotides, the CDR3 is TGTGCCAGCAGTCATTCTGAGGGGTGGACCTACGAGCAGTACTTC. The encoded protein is CASSHSEGWTYEQYF.

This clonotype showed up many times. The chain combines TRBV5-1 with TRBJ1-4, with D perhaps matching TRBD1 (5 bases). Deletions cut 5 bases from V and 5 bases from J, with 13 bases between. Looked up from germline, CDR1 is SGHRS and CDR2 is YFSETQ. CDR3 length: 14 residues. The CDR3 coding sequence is TGCGCCAGCAGACAGGTGGTAGAGAATGAAAAACTGTTTTTT. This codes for CASRQVVENEKLFF.

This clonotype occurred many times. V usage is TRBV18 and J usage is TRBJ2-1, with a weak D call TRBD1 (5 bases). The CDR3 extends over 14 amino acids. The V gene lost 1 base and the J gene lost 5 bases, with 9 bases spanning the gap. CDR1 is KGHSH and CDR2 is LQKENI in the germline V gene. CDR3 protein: CASSPLDTNNEQFF. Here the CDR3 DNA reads TGTGCCAGCTCACCACTGGACACTAACAATGAGCAGTTCTTC.

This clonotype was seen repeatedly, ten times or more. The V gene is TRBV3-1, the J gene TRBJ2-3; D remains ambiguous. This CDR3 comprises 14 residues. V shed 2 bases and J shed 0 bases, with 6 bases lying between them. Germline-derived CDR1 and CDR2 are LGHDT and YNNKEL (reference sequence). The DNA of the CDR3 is TGTGCCAGCAGCCAAATTACTAGCACAGATACGCAGTATTTT. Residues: CASSQITSTDTQYF.

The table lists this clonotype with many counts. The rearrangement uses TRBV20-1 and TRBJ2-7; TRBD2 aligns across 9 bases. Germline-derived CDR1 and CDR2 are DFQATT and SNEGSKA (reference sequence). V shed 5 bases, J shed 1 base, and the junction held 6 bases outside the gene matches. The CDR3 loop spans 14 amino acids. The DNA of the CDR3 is TGCAGTGCTGGACCGACTAGCGGATCCTACGAGCAGTACTTC. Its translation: CSAGPTSGSYEQYF.

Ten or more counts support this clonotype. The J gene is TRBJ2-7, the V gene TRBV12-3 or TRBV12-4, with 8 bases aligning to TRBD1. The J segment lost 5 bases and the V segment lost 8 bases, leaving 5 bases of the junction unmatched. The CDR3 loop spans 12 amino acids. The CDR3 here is CASRGQGNEQYF. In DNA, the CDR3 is TGTGCCAGCCGAGGACAGGGAAACGAGCAGTACTTC.

CDR3 sequence reads: CASSYAKQGINEQFF. In nucleotides, the CDR3 is TGTGCCAGCAGTTACGCGAAACAGGGTATTAATGAGCAGTTCTTC. The chain employs TRBV6-2 or TRBV6-3 and TRBJ2-1, with TRBD1 as a possible D gene (6 bases). Trimming removed 2 bases at V and 7 bases at J, with 15 bases between. Germline CDR1 MNHEY, CDR2 SVGEGT. This CDR3 has 15 residues.

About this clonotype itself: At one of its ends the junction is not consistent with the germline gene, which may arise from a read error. The CDR3 spells CAGSFRTSGYTDTQYF. CDR3 nucleotides: TGTGCCGGCAGCTTTAGGACTAGCGGATACACAGATACGCAGTATTTT. This chain connects TRBV13 to TRBJ2-3, with 10 bases aligning to TRBD2. The CDR3 loop spans 16 amino acids. Germline loops: CDR1 PRHDT, CDR2 FYEKMQ (reference sequence).

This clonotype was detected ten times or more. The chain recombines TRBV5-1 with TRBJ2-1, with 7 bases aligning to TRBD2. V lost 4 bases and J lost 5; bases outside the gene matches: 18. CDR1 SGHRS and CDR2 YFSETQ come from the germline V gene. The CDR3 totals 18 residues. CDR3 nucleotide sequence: TGCGCCAGCAGCGCCTGGAGGGCTAAGTTGGGGGGGGACAATGAGCAGTTCTTC. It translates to CASSAWRAKLGGDNEQFF. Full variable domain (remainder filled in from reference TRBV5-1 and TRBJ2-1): KAGVTQTPRYLIKTRGQQVTLSCSPISGHRSVSWYQQTPGQGLQFLFEYFSETQRNKGNFPGRFSGRQFSNSRSEMNVSTLELGDSALYLCASSAWRAKLGGDNEQFFGPGTRLTVL.

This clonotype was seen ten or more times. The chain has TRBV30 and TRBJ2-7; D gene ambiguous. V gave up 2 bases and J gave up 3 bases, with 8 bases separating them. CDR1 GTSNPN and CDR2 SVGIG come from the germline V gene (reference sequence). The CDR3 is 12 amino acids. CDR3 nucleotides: TGTGCCTGGAGTCGGGCAGGCTACGAGCAGTACTTC. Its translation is CAWSRAGYEQYF.

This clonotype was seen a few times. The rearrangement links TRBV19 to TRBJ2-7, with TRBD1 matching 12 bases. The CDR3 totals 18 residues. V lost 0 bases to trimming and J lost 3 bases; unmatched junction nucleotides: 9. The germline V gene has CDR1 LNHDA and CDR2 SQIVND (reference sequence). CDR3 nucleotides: TGTGCCAGTAGTATAGACTGGGACAGGGGGCGTAGGGTCTACGAGCAGTACTTC. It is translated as CASSIDWDRGRRVYEQYF.

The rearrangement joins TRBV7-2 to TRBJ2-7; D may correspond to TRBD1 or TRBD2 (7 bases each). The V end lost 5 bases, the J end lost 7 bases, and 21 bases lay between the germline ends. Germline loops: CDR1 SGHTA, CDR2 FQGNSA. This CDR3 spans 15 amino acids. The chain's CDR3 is CASSKPRQGGGEQYF. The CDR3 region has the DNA TGTGCCAGCAGCAAGCCCCGGCAGGGGGGGGGTGAGCAGTACTTC.

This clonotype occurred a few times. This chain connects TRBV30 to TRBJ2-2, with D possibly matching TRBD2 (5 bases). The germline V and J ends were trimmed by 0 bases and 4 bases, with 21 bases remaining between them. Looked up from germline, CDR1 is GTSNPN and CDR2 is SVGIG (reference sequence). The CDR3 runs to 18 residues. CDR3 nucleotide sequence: TGTGCCTGGAGTGTGGACTTGAGTCCCCGACGAGGCACCGGGGAGCTGTTTTTT. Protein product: CAWSVDLSPRRGTGELFF.